Listed below are T cell receptor beta chains from one sample, sequenced in a study of early T cells in non-severe SARS-CoV-2 infection. One entry per CDR3 protein, called by TCRdb with MiXCR from the 5' RACE reads. The sample shows about 69,000 distinct CDR3 sequences, 4.6% of them seen only once. Here the sequenced sample was whole blood, taken at baseline. The receptor source for this set is an adult who was a healthcare worker with PCR-confirmed SARS-CoV-2 infection or an uninfected control (not recorded which). The donor label of this sample is uncertain. CDR3s include the opening cysteine and the closing phenylalanine or tryptophan. Each record gives: clone size, J gene, D gene, V gene, CDR3 length, CDR3 protein, CDR3 DNA. A D gene is named only where the DNA matches it firmly. Some rows have no size entry. The others give once, few or many, or a class for an expanded clone.

NA | TRBJ1-1 | NA | TRBV12-3/TRBV12-4 | 14 | CASRYTMTNTEAFF | TGTGCCAGCAGATATACTATGACTAACACTGAAGCTTTCTTT
NA | TRBJ1-1 | NA | TRBV7-9 | 12 | CASSLISAEAFF | TGTGCCAGCAGCTTAATCTCAGCTGAAGCTTTCTTT
NA | TRBJ2-7 | TRBD1 | TRBV18 | 16 | CASSLRQGTGPYEQYF | TGTGCCAGCTCATTACGACAGGGTACGGGTCCCTACGAGCAGTACTTC
NA | TRBJ1-5 | NA | TRBV5-5 | 15 | CASSLAPDGGRPQHF | TGTGCCAGCAGCTTGGCCCCGGACGGGGGCAGGCCCCAGCATTTT
NA | TRBJ2-5 | TRBD2 | TRBV20-1 | 16 | CSARDRRRGMKETQYF | TGCAGTGCTAGGGATCGGCGGCGGGGGATGAAAGAGACCCAGTACTTC
few | TRBJ2-7 | NA | TRBV7-6 | 14 | CASSLGTQTYEQYF | TGTGCCAGCAGCTTAGGGACACAGACCTACGAGCAGTACTTC
many | TRBJ2-1 | NA | TRBV6-4 | 11 | CASSARNEQFF | TGTGCCAGCAGTGCGCGGAATGAGCAGTTCTTC
many | TRBJ1-2 | NA | TRBV7-2 | 15 | CASSHRFGRTYGYTF | TGTGCCAGCAGCCATCGATTCGGCAGGACCTATGGCTACACCTTC
many | TRBJ1-6 | NA | TRBV2 | 14 | CASSEYPGEAPLHF | TGTGCCAGCAGTGAATACCCCGGGGAGGCACCCCTCCACTTT
many | TRBJ1-1 | NA | TRBV6-6 | 15 | CASTPTQTGNTEAFF | TGTGCCAGCACCCCAACTCAGACAGGGAACACTGAAGCTTTCTTT
NA | TRBJ1-5 | NA | TRBV10-2 | 14 | CASSIFRNNQPQHF | TGCGCCAGCAGTATCTTCAGGAACAATCAGCCCCAGCATTTT
many | TRBJ2-7 | NA | TRBV11-2 | 14 | CASSLGNYPYEQYF | TGTGCCAGCAGCTTGGGAAACTACCCCTACGAGCAGTACTTC
many | TRBJ2-7 | TRBD2 | TRBV5-1 | 14 | CASNSGTGGYEQYF | TGCGCCAGCAACTCCGGGACGGGGGGTTACGAGCAGTACTTC
many | TRBJ2-3 | NA | TRBV20-1 | 13 | CSEEPAPTDTQYF | TGCAGTGAGGAACCCGCACCCACAGATACGCAGTATTTT
many | TRBJ2-7 | NA | TRBV28 | 12 | CASSISAYEQYF | TGTGCCAGCAGTATTTCCGCCTACGAGCAGTACTTC
many | TRBJ1-3 | NA | TRBV18 | 13 | CASSPEREDTIYF | TGTGCCAGCTCACCAGAGAGGGAGGACACCATATATTTT
many | TRBJ2-7 | TRBD1 | TRBV6-5 | 15 | CASSRTGSFSYEQYF | TGTGCCAGCAGCCGGACAGGGAGCTTCTCCTACGAGCAGTACTTC
many | TRBJ2-1 | NA | TRBV7-6 | 17 | CASSPRGRARGYNEQFF | TGTGCCAGCAGTCCAAGGGGCAGGGCTCGAGGATACAATGAGCAGTTCTTC
NA | TRBJ2-2 | TRBD2 | TRBV11-2 | 17 | CASSLRLAGANTGELFF | TGTGCCAGCAGCTTAAGACTAGCGGGGGCGAACACCGGGGAGCTGTTTTTT
NA | TRBJ2-7 | TRBD1 | TRBV6-2/TRBV6-3 | 15 | CASSSRGTGFYEQYF | TGTGCCAGCAGTTCCCGCGGGACAGGGTTCTACGAGCAGTACTTC
many | TRBJ1-3 | NA | TRBV29-1 | 13 | CSVGQNSGNTIYF | TGCAGCGTTGGACAGAACTCTGGAAACACCATATATTTT
many | TRBJ1-2 | NA | TRBV6-5 | 17 | CASSYTLGGQSGYGYTF | TGTGCCAGCAGTTACACTCTCGGAGGGCAATCTGGCTATGGCTACACCTTC
few | TRBJ2-7 | NA | TRBV19 | 14 | CASSIVAVSYEQYF | TGTGCCAGTAGTATAGTGGCAGTCTCCTACGAGCAGTACTTC
many | TRBJ1-4 | NA | TRBV12-3/TRBV12-4 | 17 | CASSPSQGGLTNEKLFF | TGTGCCAGCAGTCCCTCACAGGGAGGGTTAACTAATGAAAAACTGTTTTTT
many | TRBJ2-7 | NA | TRBV7-2 | 14 | CASSLQGRSYEQYF | TGTGCCAGCAGCCTACAGGGGAGGTCCTACGAGCAGTACTTC
NA | TRBJ1-5 | TRBD1 | TRBV19 | 12 | CATTTGYQPQHF | TGTGCCACTACGACAGGGTATCAGCCCCAGCATTTT
many | TRBJ2-1 | TRBD1 | TRBV9 | 15 | CASSSGQGHRDEQFF | TGTGCCAGCAGCTCGGGACAGGGACATAGAGATGAGCAGTTCTTC